The 24 T cell receptor beta chains presented below share a single source sample, sequenced in a study of CD8+CD57+ T cells in acquired aplastic anemia. Using genomic DNA as the template, TCR beta VDJ and CDR3 profiling was carried out. TCRdb processed the reads anew with MiXCR; each CDR3 protein has one entry. The sample shows around 500,000 distinct CDR3 sequences, roughly a third of them seen only once. The authors sequenced patients whose flow cytometry had shown CD8+CD57+ cell expansion. Sequencing was carried out using sorted CD4+, CD8+, or CD8+CD57+ T cells (not recorded which) from PBMCs. The receptors shown here come from a human donor with aplastic anemia.

This clonotype came up a few times. The J gene is TRBJ2-5, the V gene TRBV14; possible D gene TRBD2, 5 bases. V shed 2 bases and J shed 2 bases, with 12 bases lying between them. This CDR3 spans 15 amino acids. Germline CDR1 and CDR2: SGHDN and FVKESK. This CDR3 reads CASSQRGRGQETQYF. The CDR3 DNA reads as TGTGCCAGCAGCCAACGAGGGAGAGGGCAAGAGACCCAGTACTTC.

This clonotype was seen a few times. The junction differs from germline at one of its ends, possibly a read error. The rearrangement joins TRBV11-1 to TRBJ2-7; 8 positions match TRBD1. The CDR3 is 16 amino acids. Germline assignment: CDR1 SGHAT and CDR2 FQDESV (reference sequence). CDR3: CACSPDRADHPYEQYF. The CDR3, as DNA: TGTGCCTGCAGCCCGGACAGGGCCGACCACCCCTACGAGCAGTACTTC. Variable domain in full (rest from reference TRBV11-1 and TRBJ2-7): EAEVAQSPRYKITEKSQAVAFWCDPISGHATLYWYRQILGQGPELLVQFQDESVVDDSQLPKDRFSAERLKGVDSTLKIQPAELGDSAMYLCACSPDRADHPYEQYFGPGTRLTVT.

For this clonotype: At one of its ends the junction is not consistent with the germline gene, which may arise from a read error. The chain combines TRBV7-6 with TRBJ2-7; 9 bases are a match to TRBD2. Germline V gene lookup returns CDR1 SGHVS and CDR2 FNYEAQ. The CDR3 covers 14 residues. DNA for the CDR3: TGTGCCGGCAGCTTAGTAGCGGGAGCCTACGAGCAGTACTTC. Translating it yields CAGSLVAGAYEQYF.

The genes are TRBV11-1 and TRBJ2-3; TRBD2 aligns across 7 bases. The germline gives CDR1 SGHAT, CDR2 FQDESV (reference sequence). Unmatched junction bases numbered 10, after V lost 5 bases and J lost 2 bases. The length of the CDR3 is 16 residues. CDR3 protein: CASSPLGGTNTDTQYF. The CDR3 nucleotides are TGTGCCAGCAGCCCCCTTGGCGGGACTAACACAGATACGCAGTATTTT.

This clonotype was picked up many times. J is TRBJ1-1 and V is TRBV29-1; D perhaps matches TRBD1 (6 bases). V lost 1 base, J lost 4 bases, and 13 bases lay in between. CDR3 length: 14 amino acids. Germline V gene lookup returns CDR1 SQVTM and CDR2 ANQGSEA. The DNA of the CDR3 is TGCAGCGTTGAAGGGTTCGACAGGATCACTGAAGCTTTCTTT. It is translated as CSVEGFDRITEAFF.

This clonotype was seen many times. CDR3 in DNA: TGTGCCAGTAGTACAGGACGTACTTCTGGGGCCAACGTCCTGACTTTC. It codes for CASSTGRTSGANVLTF. The rearrangement uses TRBV19 and TRBJ2-6, with D uncertain. The germline CDR1 and CDR2 sequences are LNHDA and SQIVND (reference sequence). The CDR3 consists of 16 residues. Trimming took 4 bases from V and 1 from J, leaving 11 bases between them.

Comments on this clonotype: A junction boundary mismatches the germline segment, possibly from a read error. The chain links TRBV7-3 to TRBJ1-6; maybe TRBD1 (6 bases). This CDR3 contains 17 residues. Germline V gene sequence: CDR1 SGHTA, CDR2 FQGTGA. CDR3 DNA: TGTGCCAGCAGCTTAGGAGACAGGAGCTCCTATAGTTCACCCCTCCACTTT. This codes for CASSLGDRSSYSSPLHF.

Worth noting for this clonotype: At one of its ends the junction is not consistent with the germline gene, which may arise from a read error. The CDR3 bases are TGTGCCAGCAGCGCTCTGTTGGACAGGGGAAATGGCTACACCTTC. Amino acid sequence: CASSALLDRGNGYTF. The chain combines TRBV10-2 with TRBJ1-2; 9 bases are a match to TRBD1. Germline assignment: CDR1 WSHSY and CDR2 SAAADI. The CDR3 covers 15 residues.

This clonotype occurred a few times. The chain is built from TRBV9 and TRBJ1-5; 7 positions match TRBD1. From germline, CDR1 is SGDLS and CDR2 YYNGEE. The CDR3 is made up of 15 amino acids. V dropped 0 bases and J dropped 4; count of bases not matched to a gene: 4. The CDR3 DNA follows: TGTGCCAGCAGCGTAGGGGGGACAGAGAATCAGCCCCAGCATTTT. Its translation is CASSVGGTENQPQHF.

As DNA, the CDR3 is TGTGCCAGCTCCGGTAAGGGGGGCTCACCCCTCCACTTT. Translating it yields CASSGKGGSPLHF. The rearrangement links TRBV7-2 to TRBJ1-6, with D perhaps TRBD1 (6 bases). Trimming took off 8 bases at V and 10 bases at J, with 15 bases between the two ends. This CDR3 has 13 residues. Germline loops: CDR1 SGHTA, CDR2 FQGNSA.

This clonotype appeared a few times. The rearrangement uses TRBV4-2 and TRBJ1-5; no clear D gene. The ends were cut back, 4 bases at V and 3 bases at J, with 13 bases in the middle. The CDR3 length is 15 residues. The germline gives CDR1 LGHNA, CDR2 YNFKEQ. The CDR3 sequence is CASSPKTGFNQPQHF. In DNA form, the CDR3 reads TGTGCCAGCAGCCCTAAAACGGGATTCAATCAGCCCCAGCATTTT.

This clonotype has a count of ten or more. The V gene is TRBV10-2, the J gene TRBJ2-2; TRBD1 matches 10 bases. Trimming cost V 6 bases and J 3 bases; bases outside gene matches: 7. The CDR3 is made up of 16 amino acids. Germline CDR1 WSHSY, CDR2 SAAADI. Written as DNA, the CDR3 is TGCGCCAGCAGAGATCGGGACAGGGGTGACACCGGGGAGCTGTTTTTT. Its translation: CASRDRDRGDTGELFF.

At least ten counts were recorded for this clonotype. V gene TRBV29-1 combines with J gene TRBJ2-1, with TRBD1 as a possible D gene (7 bases). The V gene lost 3 bases and the J gene lost 9 bases, with 18 bases spanning the gap. The CDR3 loop spans 14 amino acids. The V gene's germline CDR1 is SQVTM and CDR2 ANQGSEA. The CDR3 region has the DNA TGCAGCGTTGATTGGCAGGGGGAGGCTAGTGAGCAGTTCTTC. Protein product: CSVDWQGEASEQFF.

The gene calls are TRBV10-3 and TRBJ2-7, with TRBD2 identical over 14 bases. V trimming: 7 bases; J trimming: 5 bases; junction bases outside the gene matches: 10. CDR1 and CDR2 from the germline V gene are ENHRY and SYGVKD. The CDR3 totals 16 residues. The CDR3 DNA reads TGTGCCATCAAGTCGGAGACTAGCGGGGGGGCCGACGAGCAGTACTTC. Protein sequence: CAIKSETSGGADEQYF.

This clonotype has at least ten counts. V is TRBV2 and J is TRBJ2-1; 11 bases match TRBD2. V lost 8 bases to trimming and J lost 5 bases; unmatched junction nucleotides: 8. The germline V gene encodes CDR1 SNHLY and CDR2 FYNNEI. The length of the CDR3 is 15 residues. The CDR3 reads CASGRLAGMNNEQFF. The CDR3 bases are TGTGCCAGCGGGAGACTAGCGGGAATGAACAATGAGCAGTTCTTC.

The chain recombines TRBV5-1 with TRBJ1-1; 7 nucleotides match TRBD1. J was trimmed by 4 bases and V by 4 bases; bases with no gene match: 10. Germline loops: CDR1 SGHRS, CDR2 YFSETQ. This CDR3 has 15 residues. For the CDR3, the DNA is TGCGCCAGCAGCCGGGACGGACAGGTGTCCACTGAAGCTTTCTTT. Protein sequence: CASSRDGQVSTEAFF.

The chain recombines TRBV7-6 with TRBJ1-3; the D is unclear. The CDR3 runs to 19 residues. Between the trimmed V and J ends, which lost 5 bases and 7 bases, there was a span of 30 bases. In germline, CDR1 is SGHVS, CDR2 FNYEAQ. CDR3 sequence: CASSHTRTTDGTAGNTIYF. CDR3 nucleotides: TGTGCCAGCAGCCACACCAGGACCACGGACGGAACTGCGGGGAACACCATATATTTT.

The chain carries TRBV19 and TRBJ2-7; 10 nucleotides align to TRBD1. CDR3 length equals 16 residues. V lost 11 bases to trimming and J lost 5 bases; unmatched junction nucleotides: 18. CDR1 and CDR2 from the germline V gene are LNHDA and SQIVND (reference sequence). The CDR3 region is CAWSVTGTGVFNEQYF. The CDR3 DNA is TGTGCCTGGAGCGTAACCGGGACAGGGGTGTTCAACGAGCAGTACTTC.

The chain couples TRBV19 to TRBJ2-3; 7 bases match TRBD2. Germline V lookup: CDR1 LNHDA, CDR2 SQIVND (reference sequence). V trimming: 9 bases; J trimming: 4 bases; junction bases outside the gene matches: 7. There are 13 residues in the CDR3. In DNA form, the CDR3 reads TGTGCCAGCACCCTCCGGGAGGCAGATACGCAGTATTTT. Translated, it gives CASTLREADTQYF.

This clonotype turned up a few times. The rearrangement links TRBV2 to TRBJ2-1, with TRBD1 identical over 8 bases. Germline CDR1 and CDR2: SNHLY and FYNNEI. This CDR3 has 14 amino acids. J was trimmed by 8 bases and V by 5 bases; bases with no gene match: 8. The CDR3 spells CASSYLRGPDEQFF. Here the CDR3 DNA reads TGTGCCAGCAGTTACCTCAGGGGGCCGGATGAGCAGTTCTTC.

The CDR3, as DNA: TGTGCCAGCATCAGAATAAGGGAGACTACCTACGAGCAGTACTTC. Protein product: CASIRIRETTYEQYF. V gene TRBV19 combines with J gene TRBJ2-7; the D gene is possibly TRBD2 (5 bases). This CDR3 region has 15 residues. Germline CDR1 and CDR2: LNHDA and SQIVND (reference sequence). V was clipped by 9 bases and J by 2 bases, with 20 bases between them.

This clonotype has a count of ten or more. V is TRBV5-1 and J is TRBJ2-7; 8 bases line up with TRBD2. This CDR3 is built from 14 residues. Germline V gene data show CDR1 as SGHRS and CDR2 as YFSETQ. With 0 bases clipped from V and 5 bases from J, the junction kept 4 bases outside the gene matches. For the CDR3, the DNA is TGCGCCAGCAGCTTGGCCGGGAGGGTGCACGAGCAGTACTTC. Protein: CASSLAGRVHEQYF.

This clonotype was seen more than once but under ten times. The chain is built from TRBV5-5 and TRBJ1-2; TRBD1 aligns across 7 bases. Unmatched junction bases numbered 14, after V lost 5 bases and J lost 4 bases. The CDR3 contains 16 residues. CDR1 SGHKS and CDR2 YYEKEE come from the germline V gene (reference sequence). The CDR3 loop is CASSPTPGTAIYGYTF. The CDR3 nucleotides read TGTGCCAGCAGTCCTACCCCGGGGACAGCGATCTATGGCTACACCTTC.

This clonotype was found many times. The J gene is TRBJ2-4, the V gene TRBV24-1; D unclear. The ends were cut back, 3 bases at V and 8 bases at J, with 10 bases in the middle. The germline V gene encodes CDR1 KGHDR and CDR2 SFDVKD. CDR3 length: 13 amino acids. As DNA, the CDR3 is TGTGCCACCAGTGATGTTAGTATAGACATTCAGTACTTC. As protein: CATSDVSIDIQYF.